This T cell receptor (beta chain) is drawn from a study of T cell repertoires in cytomegalovirus infection. TCRdb itself ran the reads through MiXCR, one entry per CDR3 protein. The sample contains about 440,000 distinct CDR3 sequences, 30% to 40% of which appear only once. This clonotype was recorded many times. The sample consisted of PBMCs. This TCR was recovered from a human donor in good health (CMV status not recorded). Some clones in this sample may be carry-over from other donors' samples.

CDR3 nucleotide sequence: TGTGCCAGCAGCGCCCCCGGGTTGACGGGGTTCTCCTACGAGCAGTACTTC. Amino acids: CASSAPGLTGFSYEQYF. The chain couples TRBV7-2 to TRBJ2-7; a possible D gene is TRBD2 (5 bases). The germline V gene encodes CDR1 SGHTA and CDR2 FQGNSA. Trimming removed 5 bases from V and 0 bases from J, with 20 bases in between. This CDR3 is 17 amino acids long.